This entry lists 29 T cell receptor beta chains sequenced from one sample in a study of blood T cell repertoires in COVID-19. TCRdb's copy holds only in-frame clones and misses some; the assay was immunoSEQ multiplex PCR. The data show over 40,000 clones, roughly 84% seen once. The sequencing sample was made of peripheral blood. All receptors come from an elderly man with active COVID-19.

The genes are TRBV10-3 and TRBJ2-1; 8 nucleotides agree with TRBD2. The germline V gene encodes CDR1 ENHRY and CDR2 SYGVKD. The J segment lost 0 bases and the V segment lost 2 bases, leaving 0 bases of the junction unmatched. The CDR3 is made up of 15 amino acids. CDR3 bases: TGTGCCATCAGTGAGAGCGGGAGCTCCTACAATGAGCAGTTCTTC. Its translation: CAISESGSSYNEQFF.

The gene calls are TRBV19 and TRBJ1-1, with 9 nucleotides matching TRBD1. The CDR3 is 15 amino acids. Germline V lookup: CDR1 LNHDA, CDR2 SQIVND (reference sequence). Germline trimming cut 7 bases from V and 5 bases from J; bases unmatched to any gene: 11. The CDR3 nucleotides read TGTGCCAGTATCCCTCGAGGGACAGGGAGTACTGAAGCTTTCTTT. Protein sequence: CASIPRGTGSTEAFF.

This sequence joins TRBV2 and TRBJ2-1; the match to TRBD2 covers 8 bases. CDR1 and CDR2 (germline): SNHLY, FYNNEI. The trim removed 1 base at V and 12 bases at J, leaving 8 bases unmatched. The CDR3 has 14 amino acids. The CDR3 nucleotides are TGTGCCAGCAGTGAAGGGACTAGCAATAGAAGGCAGTTCTTC. The encoded protein is CASSEGTSNRRQFF.

A few counts support this clone. The chain combines TRBV3-1 (or the pseudogene TRBV3-2) with TRBJ2-3; tentative D call: TRBD2 (6 bases). The CDR3 is made up of 13 amino acids. Germline V gene sequence: CDR1 LGHDT, CDR2 YNNKEL (reference sequence). V was trimmed by 3 bases and J by 6 bases, leaving 10 bases between them. CDR3 coding DNA: TGTGCCAGCAGCCAGGCGGGGTCCGATACGCAGTATTTT. Protein sequence: CASSQAGSDTQYF.

The V and J genes are TRBV19 and TRBJ1-2; 9 nucleotides match TRBD1. Germline V gene sequence: CDR1 LNHDA, CDR2 SQIVND (reference sequence). V lost 7 bases, J lost 4 bases, and 16 bases stayed unmatched. This CDR3 has 17 residues. The CDR3 reads CASTTPPTGGAGYGYTF. CDR3 bases: TGTGCCAGTACCACCCCCCCAACAGGGGGCGCAGGCTATGGCTACACCTTC. The full variable domain, with the rest looked up from reference TRBV19 and TRBJ1-2, is DGGITQSPKYLFRKEGQNVTLSCEQNLNHDAMYWYRQDPGQGLRLIYYSQIVNDFQKGDIAEGYSVSREKKESFPLTVTSAQKNPTAFYLCASTTPPTGGAGYGYTFGSGTRLTVV.

The CDR3 loop reads CASRSQYRGSGNTIYF. The CDR3 coding sequence is TGTGCCAGTAGGTCACAGTACAGGGGCTCTGGAAACACCATATATTTT. The V and J genes are TRBV19 and TRBJ1-3, with TRBD1 identical over 7 bases. The germline V gene has CDR1 LNHDA and CDR2 SQIVND (reference sequence). This CDR3 is 16 amino acids long. J was trimmed by 0 bases and V by 6 bases; bases with no gene match: 8.

The V call is TRBV4-3, the J call TRBJ2-1; a weak D match, TRBD1 (6 bases). The CDR3 covers 14 residues. In germline, CDR1 is LGHNA, CDR2 YSLEER. Trimming took off 6 bases at V and 1 base at J, with 10 bases between the two ends. The CDR3 loop reads CASSPGDSYNEQFF. As DNA, the CDR3 is TGCGCCAGCAGTCCAGGGGATTCCTACAATGAGCAGTTCTTC.

The chain has TRBV7-2 and TRBJ2-3; TRBD2 agrees at 7 bases. The germline V gene encodes CDR1 SGHTA and CDR2 FQGNSA. This CDR3 is built from 15 residues. V was clipped by 4 bases and J by 1 base; unmatched bases: 5. This chain's CDR3 is CASSSNSGGTDTQYF. In nucleotides, the CDR3 is TGTGCCAGCAGCTCAAACAGCGGGGGCACAGATACGCAGTATTTT.

This clone appeared once. The chain joins TRBV4-1 to TRBJ1-5, with 9 bases aligning to TRBD1. V lost 1 base and J lost 6; bases outside the gene matches: 10. CDR3 length: 17 amino acids. Germline V lookup: CDR1 MGHRA, CDR2 YSYEKL. CDR3 sequence reads: CASSQGGGTGITQPQHF. The CDR3 region has the DNA TGCGCCAGCAGCCAAGGGGGCGGGACAGGGATCACTCAGCCCCAGCATTTT.

V is TRBV19 and J is TRBJ2-5; 7 nucleotides match TRBD2. The germline gives CDR1 LNHDA, CDR2 SQIVND (reference sequence). J gave up 4 bases and V 2 bases, and 16 bases lay outside the gene matches. The CDR3 spans 18 residues. This CDR3 reads CASSITPMGGSFRETQYF. CDR3 in DNA: TGTGCCAGTAGTATAACCCCGATGGGCGGGAGTTTCAGAGAGACCCAGTACTTC. The variable domain in full, completed from reference TRBV19 and TRBJ2-5, reads DGGITQSPKYLFRKEGQNVTLSCEQNLNHDAMYWYRQDPGQGLRLIYYSQIVNDFQKGDIAEGYSVSREKKESFPLTVTSAQKNPTAFYLCASSITPMGGSFRETQYFGPGTRLLVL.

The rearrangement links TRBV11-3 to TRBJ2-5; D gene uncertain. This CDR3 has 13 residues. Germline V lookup: CDR1 SGHNT, CDR2 YENEEA. V gave up 4 bases and J gave up 3 bases, with 9 bases separating them. The DNA of the CDR3 is TGTGCCAGCAGCTCCCCCGGAGAAGAGACCCAGTACTTC. Its translation is CASSSPGEETQYF.

This CDR3 is CAWSVGGKSYNEQFF. Here the CDR3 DNA reads TGTGCCTGGAGTGTAGGGGGAAAATCCTACAATGAGCAGTTCTTC. The gene calls are TRBV30 and TRBJ2-1; D is possibly TRBD1 (6 bases). This CDR3 contains 15 residues. Germline V gives CDR1 GTSNPN, CDR2 SVGIG (reference sequence). The V end was cut by 0 bases, the J end by 1 base, with 10 bases between.

J is TRBJ2-1 and V is TRBV11-3; 7 bases are shared with TRBD2. The V gene's germline CDR1 is SGHNT and CDR2 YENEEA. With V trimmed by 1 base and J by 9 bases, 0 bases remained unmatched. CDR3 length equals 12 residues. The CDR3 here is CASSLAGGEQFF. The CDR3 DNA is TGTGCCAGCAGCTTAGCGGGAGGTGAGCAGTTCTTC.

This CDR3 is CASSQGSSGKTDTQYF. DNA of the CDR3: TGTGCCAGCAGCCAAGGATCAAGCGGGAAGACAGATACGCAGTATTTT. The V and J genes are TRBV3-1 (or the pseudogene TRBV3-2) and TRBJ2-3; 7 nucleotides agree with TRBD2. V dropped 1 base and J dropped 3; count of bases not matched to a gene: 7. The germline gives CDR1 LGHDT, CDR2 YNNKEL (reference sequence). The CDR3 length is 16 residues.

The genes are TRBV4-3 and TRBJ1-5; D uncertain. The CDR3 extends over 15 amino acids. V lost 0 bases to trimming and J lost 1 base, with 7 bases between them. CDR1 and CDR2 from the germline V gene are LGHNA and YSLEER. The CDR3 region is CASSQEWASNQPQHF. DNA for the CDR3: TGCGCCAGCAGCCAAGAATGGGCCAGCAATCAGCCCCAGCATTTT.

The V and J genes are TRBV3-1 (or the pseudogene TRBV3-2) and TRBJ2-1, with D unclear. The germline V gene encodes CDR1 LGHDT and CDR2 YNNKEL (reference sequence). This CDR3 region has 15 residues. V was trimmed by 0 bases and J by 1 base, leaving 7 bases between them. CDR3 DNA: TGTGCCAGCAGCCAAGACGAGAATTCCTACAATGAGCAGTTCTTC. Protein sequence: CASSQDENSYNEQFF.

This chain connects TRBV7-6 to TRBJ1-1, with D possibly being TRBD1 (6 bases). CDR3 length: 13 amino acids. The V gene lost 3 bases and the J gene lost 4 bases, with 9 bases spanning the gap. Germline-derived CDR1 and CDR2 are SGHVS and FNYEAQ. CDR3 loop: CASSFTGSTEAFF. The CDR3 coding sequence is TGTGCCAGCAGCTTTACAGGGTCCACTGAAGCTTTCTTT.

The genes are TRBV18 and TRBJ2-7; 11 bases fit TRBD1. J was trimmed by 0 bases and V by 6 bases; bases with no gene match: 4. This CDR3 is built from 15 residues. Germline CDR1 is KGHSH and CDR2 is LQKENI. This CDR3 is CASSSGTGGSYEQYF. CDR3 sequence (DNA): TGTGCCAGCTCGTCCGGGACAGGGGGCTCCTACGAGCAGTACTTC.

This clone was observed a few times. CDR3 nucleotide sequence: TGTGCCAGCAGCTTAGTAGCGGGAAGCCCCTACGAGCAGTACTTC. Protein: CASSLVAGSPYEQYF. The V call is TRBV11-2, the J call TRBJ2-7, with 8 nucleotides matching TRBD2. Germline V gene data show CDR1 as SGHAT and CDR2 as FQNNGV. Germline trimming cut 1 base from V and 2 bases from J; bases unmatched to any gene: 4. The CDR3 has 15 amino acids.

This sequence joins TRBV10-3 and TRBJ2-7; possibly TRBD2 for D (8 bases). Trimming cost V 5 bases and J 7 bases, with 15 bases left between them. The length of the CDR3 is 13 residues. CDR1 and CDR2 from the germline V gene are ENHRY and SYGVKD. The CDR3: CAISREGAGEQYF. CDR3 bases: TGTGCCATCAGTCGGGAGGGGGCGGGAGAGCAGTACTTC.

This chain connects TRBV4-2 to TRBJ1-1; perhaps TRBD1 as D (6 bases). This CDR3 region has 16 residues. Trimming cost V 0 bases and J 1 base, with 12 bases left between them. From germline, CDR1 is LGHNA and CDR2 YNFKEQ. CDR3 amino acids: CASSQDQTGRNTEAFF. In nucleotides, the CDR3 is TGTGCCAGCAGCCAAGACCAAACAGGGAGGAACACTGAAGCTTTCTTT.

This clone was counted once. The V call is TRBV4-2, the J call TRBJ2-1, with 11 bases matching TRBD2. After removal of 2 bases from V and 15 bases from J, the junction contained 6 bases not matched to a gene. This CDR3 is built from 13 residues. Germline loops: CDR1 LGHNA, CDR2 YNFKEQ. The CDR3 region has the DNA TGTGCCAGCAGCCAACCCGGGACTAGCGGCGGGTTCTTC. This encodes CASSQPGTSGGFF.

CDR3 loop: CASSRNRDRGDTIYF. Written as DNA, the CDR3 is TGTGCCAGCAGTCGAAACCGGGACAGGGGGGACACCATATATTTT. The chain couples TRBV6-5 to TRBJ1-3, with 11 bases fitting TRBD1. This CDR3 is 15 amino acids long. CDR1 is MNHEY, CDR2 SVGAGI, per germline. Losses at the gene ends were 5 bases for V and 8 bases for J; bases not matched to a gene: 8.

The chain recombines TRBV3-1 (or the pseudogene TRBV3-2) with TRBJ1-2; unclear D gene. Germline lookup yields CDR1 LGHDT and CDR2 YNNKEL (reference sequence). The CDR3 is 17 residues long. The V end was cut by 3 bases, the J end by 2 bases, with 19 bases between. The DNA for the CDR3 is TGTGCCAGCAGCCAGGCCCGGGGAGAGATGATAAACTATGGCTACACCTTC. It yields the protein CASSQARGEMINYGYTF.

This chain uses TRBV7-3 with TRBJ2-5; 9 bases match TRBD2. The CDR3 length is 16 residues. Per the germline V gene, CDR1 is SGHTA and CDR2 is FQGTGA. V trimming: 0 bases; J trimming: 1 base; junction bases outside the gene matches: 3. The CDR3 reads CASSLTASGVQETQYF. The CDR3 DNA sequence: TGTGCCAGCAGCTTAACGGCTAGCGGGGTCCAAGAGACCCAGTACTTC. Full variable domain (rest looked up from reference TRBV7-3 and TRBJ2-5): GAGVSQTPSNKVTEKGKYVELRCDPISGHTALYWYRQSLGQGPEFLIYFQGTGAADDSGLPNDRFFAVRPEGSVSTLKIQRTERGDSAVYLCASSLTASGVQETQYFGPGTRLLVL.

The CDR3 region is CATEGAGGYTF. DNA of the CDR3: TGTGCCACCGAGGGGGCGGGGGGCTACACCTTC. The V and J genes are TRBV3-1 (or the pseudogene TRBV3-2) and TRBJ1-2; 7 bases fit TRBD1. V shed 10 bases and J 8 bases; nucleotides not matched to a gene: 7. The CDR3 is made up of 11 amino acids. Germline V lookup: CDR1 LGHDT, CDR2 YNNKEL (reference sequence).

The chain couples TRBV10-3 to TRBJ1-3; no clear D gene. This CDR3 has 12 residues. CDR1 and CDR2 (germline): ENHRY, SYGVKD. Trimming took 4 bases from V and 3 from J, leaving 4 bases between them. The CDR3: CAISGGGNTIYF. DNA of the CDR3: TGTGCCATCAGTGGAGGTGGAAACACCATATATTTT.

This sequence joins TRBV9 and TRBJ2-1; 9 bases are shared with TRBD1. Trimming took 3 bases from V and 8 from J; bases not matched to a gene: 15. Germline assignment: CDR1 SGDLS and CDR2 YYNGEE. There are 17 residues in the CDR3. CDR3: CASSASTGTGIIYEQFF. The CDR3, as DNA: TGTGCCAGCAGCGCCTCCACCGGGACAGGGATTATCTATGAGCAGTTCTTC. Together with reference TRBV9 and TRBJ2-1, the CDR3 gives the full variable domain: DSGVTQTPKHLITATGQRVTLRCSPRSGDLSVYWYQQSLDQGLQFLIQYYNGEERAKGNILERFSAQQFPDLHSELNLSSLELGDSALYFCASSASTGTGIIYEQFFGPGTRLTVL.

The chain carries TRBV3-1 (or the pseudogene TRBV3-2) and TRBJ2-3, with 10 nucleotides matching TRBD2. Germline-derived CDR1 and CDR2 are LGHDT and YNNKEL (reference sequence). The CDR3 sequence is 16 residues long. J gave up 3 bases and V 1 base, and 4 bases lay outside the gene matches. The CDR3 sequence: CASSQVAGGRTDTQYF. The CDR3 coding sequence is TGTGCCAGCAGCCAAGTAGCGGGAGGTCGAACAGATACGCAGTATTTT.